This T cell receptor (beta chain) emerged from a study of T cell changes during pregnancy in multiple sclerosis. TCRdb's table, derived via immunoSEQ multiplex PCR, lists solely in-frame clones and lacks some. The sample records approximately 39,000 clones, over 80% being singletons. Sequencing was carried out using PBMCs (not recorded whether the cells were cultured). The origin of this receptor is a female donor with multiple sclerosis, enrolled in a pregnancy study.

The CDR3 loop is CASSLGLTDTQYF. CDR3 sequence (DNA): TGCGCCAGCAGCTTGGGGCTCACAGATACGCAGTATTTT. The rearrangement links TRBV5-1 to TRBJ2-3; D ambiguous. Germline CDR1 SGHRS, CDR2 YFSETQ. The CDR3 runs 13 residues. Trimming took 0 bases from V and 2 from J, leaving 4 bases between them. The whole variable domain, filled in from reference TRBV5-1 and TRBJ2-3, reads KAGVTQTPRYLIKTRGQQVTLSCSPISGHRSVSWYQQTPGQGLQFLFEYFSETQRNKGNFPGRFSGRQFSNSRSEMNVSTLELGDSALYLCASSLGLTDTQYFGPGTRLTVL.